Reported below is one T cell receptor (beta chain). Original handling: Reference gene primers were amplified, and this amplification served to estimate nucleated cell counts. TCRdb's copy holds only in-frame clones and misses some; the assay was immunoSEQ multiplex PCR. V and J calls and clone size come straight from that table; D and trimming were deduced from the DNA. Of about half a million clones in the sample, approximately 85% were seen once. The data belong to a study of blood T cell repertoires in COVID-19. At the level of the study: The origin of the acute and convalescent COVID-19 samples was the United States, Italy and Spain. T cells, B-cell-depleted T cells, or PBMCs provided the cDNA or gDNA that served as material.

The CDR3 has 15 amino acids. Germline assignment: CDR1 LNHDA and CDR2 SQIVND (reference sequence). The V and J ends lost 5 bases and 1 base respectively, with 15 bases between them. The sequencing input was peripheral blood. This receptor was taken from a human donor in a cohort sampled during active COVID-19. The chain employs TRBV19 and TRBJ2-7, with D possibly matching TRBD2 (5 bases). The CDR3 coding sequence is TGTGCCAGTAGTCCCCCCTTACGGGGATCCTACGAGCAGTACTTC. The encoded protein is CASSPPLRGSYEQYF.